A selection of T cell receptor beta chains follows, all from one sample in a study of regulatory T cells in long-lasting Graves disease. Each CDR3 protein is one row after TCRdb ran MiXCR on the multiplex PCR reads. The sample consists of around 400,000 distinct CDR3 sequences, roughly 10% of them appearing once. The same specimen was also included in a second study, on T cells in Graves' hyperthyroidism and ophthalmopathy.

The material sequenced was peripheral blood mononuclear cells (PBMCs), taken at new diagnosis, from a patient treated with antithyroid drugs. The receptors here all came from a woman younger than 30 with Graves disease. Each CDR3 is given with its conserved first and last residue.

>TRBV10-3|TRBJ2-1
CAISESTGLAGRNEQFF
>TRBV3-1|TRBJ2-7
CASSPQAEARGEQYF
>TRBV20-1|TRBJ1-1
CSARDRGLFNPDAVNTEAFF
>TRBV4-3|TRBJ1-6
CASSQERSEAENSPLHF
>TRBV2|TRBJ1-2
CASRDRDRPYGYTF
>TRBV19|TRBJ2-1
CASRSGLAGGNEQFF
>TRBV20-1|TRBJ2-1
CSARDLGSGTVYNEQFF
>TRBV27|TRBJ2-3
CASSLRTSGHGGTSTDTQYF
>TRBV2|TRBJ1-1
CASREDRLNTEAFF
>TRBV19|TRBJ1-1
CASSIGSRTEAFF
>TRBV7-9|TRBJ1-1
CASSFRDEAFF
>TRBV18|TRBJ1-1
CASSSGQEQNTEAFF
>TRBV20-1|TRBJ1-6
CSAVVRSSYNSPLHF
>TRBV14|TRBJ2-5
CASSQTPGQTQETQYF
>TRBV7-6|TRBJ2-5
CASSLNSGGGETQYF
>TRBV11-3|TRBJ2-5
CASSLYGRETQYF
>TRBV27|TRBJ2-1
CASTDRLGFVNEQFF
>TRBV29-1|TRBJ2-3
CSVEDGKHRPTDTQYF
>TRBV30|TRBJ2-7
CAWRGSSFPYEQYF
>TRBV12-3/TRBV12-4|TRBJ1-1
CASRSSITGGNTEAFF
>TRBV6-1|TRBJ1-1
CASNRGGRANTEAFF
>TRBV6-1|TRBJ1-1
CASSTDRVNGAFF
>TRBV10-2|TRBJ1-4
CASLRGTATNEKLFF
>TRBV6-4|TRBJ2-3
CASSSAGNTDTQYF
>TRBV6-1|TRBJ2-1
CASSWGRVQQFF
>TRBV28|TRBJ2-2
CASSFIYIRTGGFGDTGELFF
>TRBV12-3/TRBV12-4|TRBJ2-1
CASSLGTMEQFF
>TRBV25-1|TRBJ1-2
CASRAGRGYGYTF
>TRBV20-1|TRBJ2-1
CSAQQRLQSHEQFF
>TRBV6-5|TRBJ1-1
CASSYSRGDTEAFF
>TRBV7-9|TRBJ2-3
CASSLGFGGSSTDTQYF
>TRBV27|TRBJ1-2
CASSSPGRPHADNYGYTF
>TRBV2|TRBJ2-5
CASSLAFERGGQETQYF
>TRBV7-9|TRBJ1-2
CASSSQRKAPGQGLYGYTF
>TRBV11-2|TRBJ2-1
CASSPHRDREYNEQFF
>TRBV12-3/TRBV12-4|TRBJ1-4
CASSRHGTSTNEKLFF
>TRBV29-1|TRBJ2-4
CSVEKEASGSYESGAKNIQYF
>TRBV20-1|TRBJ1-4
CSASRQGLNEKLFF
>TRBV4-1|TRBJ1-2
CASSQGGDRGSGGYTF
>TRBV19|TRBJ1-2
CASSARGQGAYGYTF
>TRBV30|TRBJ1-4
CAWSAGQQNEKLFF
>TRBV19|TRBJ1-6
CASRETPHNSPLHF
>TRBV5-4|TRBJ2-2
CASSLVPHTGELFF
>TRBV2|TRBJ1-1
CASRGAGTGKTGAEAFF
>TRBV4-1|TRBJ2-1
CASSQGDNEQFF